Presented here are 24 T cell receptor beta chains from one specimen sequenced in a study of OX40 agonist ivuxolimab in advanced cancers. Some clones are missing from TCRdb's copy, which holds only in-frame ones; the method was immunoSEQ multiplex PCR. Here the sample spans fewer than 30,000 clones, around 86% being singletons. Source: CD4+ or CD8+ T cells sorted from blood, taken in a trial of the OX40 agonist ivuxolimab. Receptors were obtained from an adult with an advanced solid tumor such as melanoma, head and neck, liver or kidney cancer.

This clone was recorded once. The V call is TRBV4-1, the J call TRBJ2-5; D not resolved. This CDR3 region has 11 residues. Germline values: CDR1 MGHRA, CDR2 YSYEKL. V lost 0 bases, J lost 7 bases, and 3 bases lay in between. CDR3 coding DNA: TGCGCCAGCAGCCAAGATGGGACCCAGTACTTC. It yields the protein CASSQDGTQYF.

CDR3 in DNA: TGTGCCAGCAGTTTTATGGGACTTGATCCGACAGATACGCAGTATTTT. It translates to CASSFMGLDPTDTQYF. This chain links TRBV28 with TRBJ2-3; D is perhaps TRBD2 (6 bases). CDR1 MDHEN and CDR2 SYDVKM come from the germline V gene. The CDR3 spans 16 residues. The germline V and J ends were trimmed by 3 bases and 3 bases, with 16 bases remaining between them.

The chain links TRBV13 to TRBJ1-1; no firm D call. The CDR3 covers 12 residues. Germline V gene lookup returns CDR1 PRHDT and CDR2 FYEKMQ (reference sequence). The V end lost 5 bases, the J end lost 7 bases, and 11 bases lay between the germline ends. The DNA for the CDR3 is TGTGCCAGCAGCCAAGACATAGGTGAAGCTTTCTTT. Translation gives CASSQDIGEAFF.

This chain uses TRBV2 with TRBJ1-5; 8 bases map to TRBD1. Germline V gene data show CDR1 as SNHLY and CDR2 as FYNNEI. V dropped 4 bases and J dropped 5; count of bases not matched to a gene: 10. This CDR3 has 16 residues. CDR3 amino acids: CASSAFSGGLDQPQHF. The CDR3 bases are TGTGCCAGCAGTGCGTTCTCAGGGGGCTTGGATCAGCCCCAGCATTTT.

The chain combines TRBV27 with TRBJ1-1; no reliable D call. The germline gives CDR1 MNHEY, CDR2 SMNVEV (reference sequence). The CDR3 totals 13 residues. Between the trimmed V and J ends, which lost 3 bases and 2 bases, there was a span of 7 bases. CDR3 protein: CASSFTQNTEAFF. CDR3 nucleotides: TGTGCCAGCAGTTTCACCCAAAACACTGAAGCTTTCTTT.

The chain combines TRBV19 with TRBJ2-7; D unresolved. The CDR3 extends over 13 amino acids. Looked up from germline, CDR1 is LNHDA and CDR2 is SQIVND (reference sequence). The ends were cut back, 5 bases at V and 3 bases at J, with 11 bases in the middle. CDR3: CASSPNGFYEQYF. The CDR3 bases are TGTGCCAGTAGTCCTAACGGCTTCTACGAGCAGTACTTC.

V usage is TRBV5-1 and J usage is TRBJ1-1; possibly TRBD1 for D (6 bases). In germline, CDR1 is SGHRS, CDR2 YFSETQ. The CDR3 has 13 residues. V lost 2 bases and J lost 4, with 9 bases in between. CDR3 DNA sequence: TGCGCCAGCAGCTTCAGGGGTGGCACTGAAGCTTTCTTT. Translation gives CASSFRGGTEAFF.

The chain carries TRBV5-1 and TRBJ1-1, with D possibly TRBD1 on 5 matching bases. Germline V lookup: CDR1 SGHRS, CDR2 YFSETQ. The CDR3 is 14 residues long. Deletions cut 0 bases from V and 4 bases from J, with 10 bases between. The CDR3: CASSLEGTGTEAFF. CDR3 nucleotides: TGCGCCAGCAGCTTGGAGGGGACCGGCACTGAAGCTTTCTTT.

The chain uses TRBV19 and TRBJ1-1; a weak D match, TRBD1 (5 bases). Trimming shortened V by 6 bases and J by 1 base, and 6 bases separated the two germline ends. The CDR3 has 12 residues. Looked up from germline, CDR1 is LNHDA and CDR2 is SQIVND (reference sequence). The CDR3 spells CASSDRNTEAFF. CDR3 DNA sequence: TGTGCCAGTAGCGACAGGAACACTGAAGCTTTCTTT.

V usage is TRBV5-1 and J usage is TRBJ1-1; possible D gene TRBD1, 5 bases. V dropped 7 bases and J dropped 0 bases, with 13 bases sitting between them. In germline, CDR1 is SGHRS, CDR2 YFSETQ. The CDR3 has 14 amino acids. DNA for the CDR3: TGCGCCAGCCACCAGGGAACCATGAACACTGAAGCTTTCTTT. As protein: CASHQGTMNTEAFF.

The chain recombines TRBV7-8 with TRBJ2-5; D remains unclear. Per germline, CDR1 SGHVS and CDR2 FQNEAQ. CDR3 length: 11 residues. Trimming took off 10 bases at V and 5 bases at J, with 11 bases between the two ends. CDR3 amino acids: CANGPLETQYF. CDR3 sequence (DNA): TGTGCCAACGGCCCCTTGGAGACCCAGTACTTC.

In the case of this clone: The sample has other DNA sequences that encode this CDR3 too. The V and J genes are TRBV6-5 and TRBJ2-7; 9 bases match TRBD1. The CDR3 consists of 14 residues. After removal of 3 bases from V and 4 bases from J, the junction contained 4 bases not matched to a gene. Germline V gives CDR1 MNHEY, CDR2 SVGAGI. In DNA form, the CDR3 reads TGTGCCAGCAGTTATATGGACAGGGGATACGAGCAGTACTTC. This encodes CASSYMDRGYEQYF.

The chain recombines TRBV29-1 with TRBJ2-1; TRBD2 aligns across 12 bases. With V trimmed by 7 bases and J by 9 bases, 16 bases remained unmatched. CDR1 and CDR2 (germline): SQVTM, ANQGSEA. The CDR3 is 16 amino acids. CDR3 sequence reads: CSAPTHLAGGPGEQFF. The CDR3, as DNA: TGCAGCGCCCCCACACATCTAGCGGGGGGGCCCGGTGAGCAGTTCTTC.

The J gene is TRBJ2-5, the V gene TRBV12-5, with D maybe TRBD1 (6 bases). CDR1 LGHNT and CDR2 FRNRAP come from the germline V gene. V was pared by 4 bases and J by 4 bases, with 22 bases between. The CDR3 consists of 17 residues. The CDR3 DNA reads TGTGCTAGTGGTTCCTCCTCCCGTCCCGCAGGGGTAGAGACCCAGTACTTC. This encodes CASGSSSRPAGVETQYF.

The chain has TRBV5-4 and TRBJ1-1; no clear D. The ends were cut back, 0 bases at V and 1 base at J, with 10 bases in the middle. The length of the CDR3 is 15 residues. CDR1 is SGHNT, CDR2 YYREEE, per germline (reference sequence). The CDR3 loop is CASSLGGEGNTEAFF. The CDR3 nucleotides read TGTGCCAGCAGCTTGGGAGGTGAGGGGAACACTGAAGCTTTCTTT.

This chain's CDR3 is CASSIFIIGRYSNQPQHF. The CDR3 nucleotides read TGTGCCAGTAGTATATTTATTATAGGGAGATATAGCAATCAGCCCCAGCATTTT. The genes are TRBV19 and TRBJ1-5; no clear D. The V and J ends lost 2 bases and 0 bases respectively, with 17 bases between them. This CDR3 has 18 residues. In germline, CDR1 is LNHDA, CDR2 SQIVND (reference sequence).

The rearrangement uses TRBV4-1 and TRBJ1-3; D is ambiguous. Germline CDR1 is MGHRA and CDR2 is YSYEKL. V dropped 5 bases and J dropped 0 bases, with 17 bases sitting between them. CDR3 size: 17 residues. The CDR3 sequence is CASSYATGRHSGNTIYF. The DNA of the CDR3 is TGCGCCAGCAGCTACGCAACTGGACGCCACTCTGGAAACACCATATATTTT.

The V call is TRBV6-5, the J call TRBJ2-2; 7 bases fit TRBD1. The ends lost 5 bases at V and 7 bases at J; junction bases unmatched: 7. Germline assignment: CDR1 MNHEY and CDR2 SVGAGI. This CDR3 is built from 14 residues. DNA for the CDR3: TGTGCCAGCAGTCCACAGGGGATGGACGGGGAGCTGTTTTTT. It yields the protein CASSPQGMDGELFF.

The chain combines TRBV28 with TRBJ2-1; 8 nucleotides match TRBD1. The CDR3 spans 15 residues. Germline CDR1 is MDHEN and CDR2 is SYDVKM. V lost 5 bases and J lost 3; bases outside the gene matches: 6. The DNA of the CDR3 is TGTGCCAGCAGTCCCCCGGGACAGGTCTACAATGAGCAGTTCTTC. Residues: CASSPPGQVYNEQFF.

DNA for the CDR3: TGTGCCAGCAGCTTATTCGTCCTCGGGGGCTACACCTTC. It is translated as CASSLFVLGGYTF. V gene TRBV7-9 combines with J gene TRBJ1-2; D unclear. V lost 2 bases and J 8 bases, leaving 12 bases between the germline ends. CDR3 length: 13 amino acids. Germline V CDR1 and CDR2: SEHNR, FQNEAQ (reference sequence).

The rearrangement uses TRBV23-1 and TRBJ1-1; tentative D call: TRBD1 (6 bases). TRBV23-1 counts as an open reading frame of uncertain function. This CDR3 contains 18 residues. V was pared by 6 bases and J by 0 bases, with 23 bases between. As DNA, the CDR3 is TGCGCCAGCAGGGTTTCCAGGGGTTCCCATTTCTTGAACACTGAAGCTTTCTTT. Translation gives CASRVSRGSHFLNTEAFF.

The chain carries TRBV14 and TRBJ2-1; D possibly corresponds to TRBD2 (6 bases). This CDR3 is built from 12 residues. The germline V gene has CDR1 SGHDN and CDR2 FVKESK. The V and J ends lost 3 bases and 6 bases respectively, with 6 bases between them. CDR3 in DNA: TGTGCCAGCAGCCAGGGAGGCAATGAGCAGTTCTTC. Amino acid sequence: CASSQGGNEQFF. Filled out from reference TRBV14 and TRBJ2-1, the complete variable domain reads EAGVTQFPSHSVIEKGQTVTLRCDPISGHDNLYWYRRVMGKEIKFLLHFVKESKQDESGMPNNRFLAERTGGTYSTLKVQPAELEDSGVYFCASSQGGNEQFFGPGTRLTVL.

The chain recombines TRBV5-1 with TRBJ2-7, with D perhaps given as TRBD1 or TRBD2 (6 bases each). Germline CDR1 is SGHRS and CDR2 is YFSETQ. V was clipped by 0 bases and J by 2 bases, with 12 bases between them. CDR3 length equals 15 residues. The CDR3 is CASSLESGAAYEQYF. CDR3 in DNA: TGCGCCAGCAGCTTGGAATCGGGGGCTGCCTACGAGCAGTACTTC.

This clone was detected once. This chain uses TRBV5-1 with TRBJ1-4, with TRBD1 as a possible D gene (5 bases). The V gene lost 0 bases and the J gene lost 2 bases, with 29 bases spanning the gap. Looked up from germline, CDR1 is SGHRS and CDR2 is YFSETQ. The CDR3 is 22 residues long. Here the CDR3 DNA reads TGCGCCAGCAGCTTGGCTCCTGTTTTGCCCAGCGGGGGTTGGGGGACTAATGAAAAACTGTTTTTT. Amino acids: CASSLAPVLPSGGWGTNEKLFF.